The 25 T cell receptor beta chains presented below share a single source sample, sequenced in a study of blood T cell repertoires in COVID-19. The repertoire was sequenced with immunoSEQ multiplex PCR; TCRdb's copy has only in-frame clones and lacks some. The sample has around 140,000 clones; roughly 90% are singletons. The specimen sequenced was peripheral blood. The receptors shown here come from a man aged 60 to 69 with COVID-19, enrolled during active disease.

The rearrangement uses TRBV7-2 and TRBJ2-7, with 10 bases fitting TRBD1. Trimming took 5 bases from V and 3 from J; bases not matched to a gene: 10. This CDR3 has 16 residues. CDR1 and CDR2 (germline): SGHTA, FQGNSA. CDR3 protein: CASSPRGQGVLYEQYF. The CDR3 region has the DNA TGTGCCAGCAGCCCGAGAGGACAGGGGGTCCTCTACGAGCAGTACTTC.

This clone was observed a few times. The rearrangement joins TRBV15 to TRBJ1-5, with D possibly being TRBD1 (6 bases). Trimming cost V 5 bases and J 6 bases, with 14 bases left between them. Germline CDR1 and CDR2: LNHNV and YYDKDF (reference sequence). The CDR3 spans 14 residues. CDR3 sequence: CATSPGGGSQPQHF. As DNA, the CDR3 is TGTGCCACCAGCCCGGGGGGCGGGAGTCAGCCCCAGCATTTT.

This sequence joins TRBV5-6 and TRBJ2-7; 8 nucleotides align to TRBD1. The CDR3 consists of 15 residues. Germline values: CDR1 SGHDT, CDR2 YYEEEE. Trimming took 1 base from V and 2 from J; bases not matched to a gene: 5. CDR3: CASSLMGQDTYEQYF. CDR3 nucleotide sequence: TGTGCCAGCAGCTTGATGGGACAGGACACCTACGAGCAGTACTTC.

The chain combines TRBV19 with TRBJ2-1; possible D gene TRBD1, 5 bases. V was pared by 6 bases and J by 4 bases, with 13 bases between. CDR3 length: 14 residues. Germline V lookup: CDR1 LNHDA, CDR2 SQIVND (reference sequence). The CDR3 is CASRGRALYNEQFF. In DNA, the CDR3 is TGTGCCAGTAGGGGCAGGGCGCTTTACAATGAGCAGTTCTTC. The full variable domain, its missing parts supplied by reference TRBV19 and TRBJ2-1, is DGGITQSPKYLFRKEGQNVTLSCEQNLNHDAMYWYRQDPGQGLRLIYYSQIVNDFQKGDIAEGYSVSREKKESFPLTVTSAQKNPTAFYLCASRGRALYNEQFFGPGTRLTVL.

This clone was seen a handful of times. V usage is TRBV7-3 and J usage is TRBJ2-2; D not resolved. V was pared by 2 bases and J by 6 bases, with 13 bases between. Germline lookup yields CDR1 SGHTA and CDR2 FQGTGA. This CDR3 is built from 15 residues. DNA of the CDR3: TGTGCCAGCAGCTTATATCTCAGGTCGGCCGGGGAGCTGTTTTTT. The encoded protein is CASSLYLRSAGELFF.

This clone was observed a few times. The same CDR3 also results from other DNA sequences found in this sample. The rearrangement uses TRBV2 and TRBJ2-3; 8 nucleotides line up with TRBD2. The germline gives CDR1 SNHLY, CDR2 FYNNEI. The V and J ends lost 6 bases and 1 base, in that order; junction bases with no gene match: 3. The CDR3 runs 14 residues. DNA of the CDR3: TGTGCCAGCAGGGTTAGCGGGGGCACAGATACGCAGTATTTT. The encoded protein is CASRVSGGTDTQYF. Variable domain in full (rest from reference TRBV2 and TRBJ2-3): EPEVTQTPSHQVTQMGQEVILRCVPISNHLYFYWYRQILGQKVEFLVSFYNNEISEKSEIFDDQFSVERPDGSNFTLKIRSTKLEDSAMYFCASRVSGGTDTQYFGPGTRLTVL.

The CDR3 DNA reads as TGTGCCAGCAGCCGCGGGCCTCAGCCCCAGCATTTT. It is translated as CASSRGPQPQHF. The chain combines TRBV3-1 (or the pseudogene TRBV3-2) with TRBJ1-5; D not resolved. CDR1 and CDR2 from the germline V gene are LGHDT and YNNKEL (reference sequence). With 4 bases removed from V and 6 bases from J, the gap between germline ends came to 7 bases. This CDR3 region has 12 residues.

The chain couples TRBV3-1 (or the pseudogene TRBV3-2) to TRBJ1-3, with D possibly matching TRBD1 (6 bases). From germline, CDR1 is LGHDT and CDR2 YNNKEL (reference sequence). This CDR3 is built from 13 residues. V lost 7 bases to trimming and J lost 4 bases, with 11 bases between them. CDR3 region: CASTGTWGNTIYF. For the CDR3, the DNA is TGTGCCAGCACCGGGACATGGGGAAACACCATATATTTT.

This chain connects TRBV7-2 to TRBJ2-5; D might be TRBD2 (7 bases). CDR1 and CDR2 from the germline V gene are SGHTA and FQGNSA. Trimming left V 8 bases short and J 0 bases short, with 13 bases between. The CDR3 extends over 14 amino acids. The CDR3, as DNA: TGTGCCAGCCGAAAGGGGGGGTACCAAGAGACCCAGTACTTC. Protein: CASRKGGYQETQYF.

This clone is a singleton in its sample. This chain connects TRBV7-3 to TRBJ2-5, with unresolved D. Germline CDR1 reads SGHTA; CDR2 reads FQGTGA. This CDR3 comprises 13 residues. V lost 0 bases, J lost 2 bases, and 4 bases lay in between. CDR3 sequence (DNA): TGTGCCAGCAGCTTAACTAATCAAGAGACCCAGTACTTC. The encoded protein is CASSLTNQETQYF.

This clone was picked up one time. V gene TRBV19 combines with J gene TRBJ1-2; weak D call: TRBD1 (6 bases). The V end lost 6 bases, the J end lost 8 bases, and 16 bases lay between the germline ends. This CDR3 is 13 amino acids long. Germline V gene data show CDR1 as LNHDA and CDR2 as SQIVND (reference sequence). The CDR3 sequence: CASSPDGGQGYTF. The CDR3 DNA reads as TGTGCCAGTAGCCCAGACGGGGGGCAAGGCTACACCTTC.

The V call is TRBV6-4, the J call TRBJ2-3; tentative D call: TRBD2 (7 bases). Deletions cut 7 bases from V and 5 bases from J, with 13 bases between. Germline CDR1 is MRHNA and CDR2 is SNTAGT. The CDR3 loop spans 13 amino acids. In DNA form, the CDR3 reads TGTGCCAGCACGGGGGGCCCTGTAGATACGCAGTATTTT. It codes for CASTGGPVDTQYF.

This sequence joins TRBV28 and TRBJ1-1, with 7 nucleotides matching TRBD1. Germline lookup yields CDR1 MDHEN and CDR2 SYDVKM. The CDR3 length is 13 residues. V was clipped by 8 bases and J by 11 bases; unmatched bases: 14. The CDR3 protein is CASEIIQGNGAFF. The CDR3, as DNA: TGTGCCAGCGAGATTATACAGGGGAACGGGGCTTTCTTT.

The chain links TRBV7-3 to TRBJ2-2; D is ambiguous. The CDR3 runs to 12 residues. V gave up 5 bases and J gave up 5 bases, with 6 bases separating them. The germline V gene encodes CDR1 SGHTA and CDR2 FQGTGA. CDR3 in amino acids: CASSPTTGELFF. CDR3 DNA: TGTGCCAGCAGCCCGACAACCGGGGAGCTGTTTTTT.

The chain combines TRBV27 with TRBJ2-7, with 8 bases that match TRBD1. Germline V gene data show CDR1 as MNHEY and CDR2 as SMNVEV (reference sequence). The V and J ends lost 4 bases and 4 bases, in that order; junction bases with no gene match: 12. This CDR3 region has 16 residues. The CDR3 region is CASSSSRDRRSYEQYF. For the CDR3, the DNA is TGTGCCAGCAGTTCCTCCCGGGACAGGCGCTCATACGAGCAGTACTTC.

The chain recombines TRBV11-3 with TRBJ2-2; the D is unclear. V lost 0 bases, J lost 2 bases, and 4 bases lay in between. The CDR3 contains 14 residues. The V gene's germline CDR1 is SGHNT and CDR2 YENEEA. The CDR3 DNA sequence: TGTGCCAGCAGCTTAGACCCTAACACCGGGGAGCTGTTTTTT. Translation: CASSLDPNTGELFF.

The rearrangement joins TRBV3-1 (or the pseudogene TRBV3-2) to TRBJ1-4, with TRBD1 matching 7 bases. CDR1 and CDR2 (germline): LGHDT, YNNKEL (reference sequence). Trimming at V came to 1 base and at J to 13 bases, leaving 9 bases not matched to a gene. The CDR3 runs to 14 residues. The chain's CDR3 is CASSQGTQGSGLFF. The CDR3 DNA reads TGTGCCAGCAGCCAAGGTACACAGGGGTCTGGACTGTTTTTT.

This clone occurred a few times. This rearrangement joins TRBV7-9 to TRBJ2-1; the match to TRBD2 covers 8 bases. Germline CDR1 reads SEHNR; CDR2 reads FQNEAQ (reference sequence). The CDR3 totals 14 residues. V was pared by 3 bases and J by 9 bases, with 7 bases of the junction left unmatched. CDR3 nucleotides: TGTGCCAGCAGCTTGAGCGGGGGAAACGGTGAGCAGTTCTTC. Its translation: CASSLSGGNGEQFF.

The genes are TRBV5-1 and TRBJ1-4; D gene ambiguous. The CDR3 is 14 residues long. Germline CDR1 SGHRS, CDR2 YFSETQ. V was clipped by 0 bases and J by 8 bases, with 11 bases between them. Here the CDR3 reads CASSLGEYGEKLFF. For the CDR3, the DNA is TGCGCCAGCAGCTTGGGGGAGTATGGGGAAAAACTGTTTTTT.

The V and J genes are TRBV7-2 and TRBJ1-6, with D perhaps matching TRBD1 (5 bases). The germline V gene has CDR1 SGHTA and CDR2 FQGNSA. Trimming removed 1 base at V and 11 bases at J, with 15 bases between. The CDR3 consists of 15 residues. CDR3 bases: TGTGCCAGCAGCTTAGAACGGGCTGGGGGGACACCCCTCCACTTT. This sequence encodes CASSLERAGGTPLHF. The entire variable domain, with the rest obtained from reference TRBV7-2 and TRBJ1-6, is as follows: GAGVSQSPSNKVTEKGKDVELRCDPISGHTALYWYRQSLGQGLEFLIYFQGNSAPDKSGLPSDRFSAERTGGSVSTLTIQRTQQEDSAVYLCASSLERAGGTPLHFGNGTRLTVT.

The chain has TRBV13 and TRBJ2-7; the D gene is possibly TRBD1 (6 bases). The V and J ends lost 2 bases and 3 bases respectively, with 8 bases between them. The germline CDR1 and CDR2 sequences are PRHDT and FYEKMQ (reference sequence). This CDR3 has 13 residues. Here the CDR3 DNA reads TGTGCCAGCAGCTTACAGGGGAGCTACGAGCAGTACTTC. Its translation: CASSLQGSYEQYF. Together with reference TRBV13 and TRBJ2-7, the CDR3 gives the full variable domain: AAGVIQSPRHLIKEKRETATLKCYPIPRHDTVYWYQQGPGQDPQFLISFYEKMQSDKGSIPDRFSAQQFSDYHSELNMSSLELGDSALYFCASSLQGSYEQYFGPGTRLTVT.

The gene calls are TRBV9 and TRBJ2-3; 8 nucleotides line up with TRBD1. With V trimmed by 2 bases and J by 4 bases, 9 bases remained unmatched. The CDR3 consists of 16 residues. CDR1 and CDR2 (germline): SGDLS, YYNGEE. The CDR3 loop is CASSVSGGGSADTQYF. DNA of the CDR3: TGTGCCAGCAGCGTTTCAGGGGGCGGATCGGCAGATACGCAGTATTTT.

This sequence joins TRBV7-9 and TRBJ2-7; 10 nucleotides match TRBD1. Trimming took 5 bases from V and 1 from J; bases not matched to a gene: 8. The CDR3 runs 16 residues. Germline values: CDR1 SEHNR, CDR2 FQNEAQ (reference sequence). The CDR3 loop is CASSRWGTGESYEQYF. Here the CDR3 DNA reads TGTGCCAGCAGCAGGTGGGGGACAGGGGAGTCCTACGAGCAGTACTTC.

This clone has only one observation. This chain joins TRBV19 and TRBJ2-1, with D hard to call. This CDR3 is built from 14 residues. CDR1 and CDR2 from the germline V gene are LNHDA and SQIVND (reference sequence). V lost 7 bases and J 7 bases, leaving 17 bases between the germline ends. CDR3 loop: CASTIGPRNNEQFF. Here the CDR3 DNA reads TGTGCCAGTACAATAGGTCCCAGGAATAATGAGCAGTTCTTC.

This chain joins TRBV7-9 and TRBJ1-2, with a tentative D call TRBD1 (5 bases). V lost 2 bases and J lost 8, with 15 bases in between. CDR1 and CDR2 from the germline V gene are SEHNR and FQNEAQ (reference sequence). This CDR3 spans 14 amino acids. As DNA, the CDR3 is TGTGCCAGCAGCTTACACCTCGGGACTGAAGGCTACACCTTC. It encodes CASSLHLGTEGYTF. Based on the CDR3 plus reference TRBV7-9 and TRBJ1-2, the full variable domain is DTGVSQNPRHKITKRGQNVTFRCDPISEHNRLYWYRQTLGQGPEFLTYFQNEAQLEKSRLLSDRFSAERPKGSFSTLEIQRTEQGDSAMYLCASSLHLGTEGYTFGSGTRLTVV.